A single T cell receptor (beta chain) is shown here with its context. The antigen remains unidentified. This entry belongs to a study of CD8 T cells in ankylosing spondylitis. Overall study findings and caveats: Disease-linked clones, CD8+, were relatively rare in peripheral blood. Apparently characteristic of ankylosing spondylitis blood was a TCR beta motif (about 8 highly homologous variants).

One entry per CDR3 protein, called by TCRdb with MiXCR from the 5' RACE reads. Here the sample spans 380,000 or so distinct CDR3 sequences, roughly 22% being singletons. This CDR3 has 13 residues. Between the trimmed V and J ends, which lost 5 bases and 9 bases, there was a span of 14 bases. Germline V gene sequence: CDR1 MNHNY, CDR2 SVGAGI (reference sequence). V gene TRBV6-6 combines with J gene TRBJ2-1; tentative D call: TRBD1 (5 bases). What was sequenced was blood, either unsorted or a sorted T cell fraction (not recorded which). The clonotype was recovered from a male donor with ankylosing spondylitis or in good health (not recorded which). The DNA of the CDR3 is TGTGCCAGCAGTGAGACCCAGGGTCCTGAGCAGTTCTTC. This encodes CASSETQGPEQFF.